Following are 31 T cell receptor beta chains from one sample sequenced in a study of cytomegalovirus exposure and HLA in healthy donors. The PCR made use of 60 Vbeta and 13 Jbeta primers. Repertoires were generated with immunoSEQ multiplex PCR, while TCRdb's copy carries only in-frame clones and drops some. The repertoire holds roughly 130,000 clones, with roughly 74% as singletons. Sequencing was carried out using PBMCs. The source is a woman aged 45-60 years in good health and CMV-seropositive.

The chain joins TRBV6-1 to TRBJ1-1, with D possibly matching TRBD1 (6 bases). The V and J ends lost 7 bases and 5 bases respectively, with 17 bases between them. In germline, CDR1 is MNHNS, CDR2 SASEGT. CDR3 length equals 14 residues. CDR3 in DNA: TGTGCCAGCAAACAACAGGGTGATTGGACTGAAGCTTTCTTT. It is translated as CASKQQGDWTEAFF.

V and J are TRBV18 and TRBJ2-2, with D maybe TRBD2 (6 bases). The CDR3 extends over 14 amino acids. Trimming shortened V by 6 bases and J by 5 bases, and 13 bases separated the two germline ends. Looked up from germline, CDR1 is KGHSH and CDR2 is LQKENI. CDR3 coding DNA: TGTGCCAGCTCGCCCCTCGGGGGAACCGGGGAGCTGTTTTTT. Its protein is CASSPLGGTGELFF.

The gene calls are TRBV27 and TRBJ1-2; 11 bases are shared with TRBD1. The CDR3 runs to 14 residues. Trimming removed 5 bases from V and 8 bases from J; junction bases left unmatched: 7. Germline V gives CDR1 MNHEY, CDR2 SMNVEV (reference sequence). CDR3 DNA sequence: TGTGCCAGCAGTATTGGACAGGGGGCGGGCGGCTACACCTTC. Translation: CASSIGQGAGGYTF.

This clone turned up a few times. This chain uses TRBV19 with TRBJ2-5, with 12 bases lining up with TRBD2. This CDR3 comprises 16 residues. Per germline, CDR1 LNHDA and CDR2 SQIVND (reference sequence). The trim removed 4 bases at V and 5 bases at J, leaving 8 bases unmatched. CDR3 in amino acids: CASSNPSGGDVETQYF. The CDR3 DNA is TGTGCCAGTAGTAATCCTAGCGGGGGGGACGTTGAGACCCAGTACTTC.

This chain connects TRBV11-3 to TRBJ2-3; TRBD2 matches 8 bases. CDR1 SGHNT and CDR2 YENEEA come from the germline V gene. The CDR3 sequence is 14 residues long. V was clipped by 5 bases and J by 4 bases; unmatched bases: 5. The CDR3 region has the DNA TGTGCCAGCAGCGCCCGGGGGGGCCCAGATACGCAGTATTTT. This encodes CASSARGGPDTQYF.

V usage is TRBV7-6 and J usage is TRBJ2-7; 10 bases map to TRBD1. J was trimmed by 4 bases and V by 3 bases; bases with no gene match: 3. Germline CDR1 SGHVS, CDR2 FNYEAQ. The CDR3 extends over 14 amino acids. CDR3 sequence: CASSLGQGKYEQYF. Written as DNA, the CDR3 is TGTGCCAGCAGCTTGGGACAGGGGAAGTACGAGCAGTACTTC.

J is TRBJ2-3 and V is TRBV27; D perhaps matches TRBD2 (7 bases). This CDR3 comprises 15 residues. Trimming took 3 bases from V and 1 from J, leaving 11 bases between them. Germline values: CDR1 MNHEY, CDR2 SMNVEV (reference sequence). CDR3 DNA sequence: TGTGCCAGCAGTTTGGGGGGGGGCCGCACAGATACGCAGTATTTT. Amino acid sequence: CASSLGGGRTDTQYF.

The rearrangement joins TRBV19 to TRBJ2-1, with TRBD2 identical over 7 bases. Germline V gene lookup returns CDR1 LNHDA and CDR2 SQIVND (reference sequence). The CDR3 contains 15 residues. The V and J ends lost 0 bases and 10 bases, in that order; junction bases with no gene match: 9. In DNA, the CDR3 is TGTGCCAGTAGTATAGACGGGGGGTACCTCGGGGAGCAGTTCTTC. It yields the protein CASSIDGGYLGEQFF. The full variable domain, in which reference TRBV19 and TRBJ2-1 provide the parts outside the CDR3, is DGGITQSPKYLFRKEGQNVTLSCEQNLNHDAMYWYRQDPGQGLRLIYYSQIVNDFQKGDIAEGYSVSREKKESFPLTVTSAQKNPTAFYLCASSIDGGYLGEQFFGPGTRLTVL.

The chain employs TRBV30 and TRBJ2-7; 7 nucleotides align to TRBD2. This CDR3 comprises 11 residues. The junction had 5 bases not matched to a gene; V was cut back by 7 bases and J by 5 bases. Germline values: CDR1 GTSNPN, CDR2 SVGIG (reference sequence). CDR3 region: CAYREGNEQYF. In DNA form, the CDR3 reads TGTGCCTATAGGGAGGGAAACGAGCAGTACTTC.

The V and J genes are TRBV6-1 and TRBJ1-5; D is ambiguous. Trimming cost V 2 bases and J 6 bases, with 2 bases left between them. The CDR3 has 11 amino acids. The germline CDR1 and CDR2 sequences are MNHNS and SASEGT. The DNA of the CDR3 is TGTGCCAGCAGTGAACGTCAGCCCCAGCATTTT. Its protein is CASSERQPQHF.

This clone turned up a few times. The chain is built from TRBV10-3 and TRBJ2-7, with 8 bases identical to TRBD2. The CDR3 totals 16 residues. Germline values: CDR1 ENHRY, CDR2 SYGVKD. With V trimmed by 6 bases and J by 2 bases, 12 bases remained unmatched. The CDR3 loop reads CAIRESTSGLAYEQYF. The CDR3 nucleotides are TGTGCCATCAGGGAAAGCACTAGCGGACTTGCCTACGAGCAGTACTTC.

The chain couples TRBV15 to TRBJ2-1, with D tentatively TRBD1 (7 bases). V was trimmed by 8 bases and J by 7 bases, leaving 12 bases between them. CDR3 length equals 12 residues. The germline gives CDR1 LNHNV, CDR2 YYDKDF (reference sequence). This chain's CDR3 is CATSQGRNEQFF. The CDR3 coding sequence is TGTGCCACCTCACAGGGGAGGAATGAGCAGTTCTTC.

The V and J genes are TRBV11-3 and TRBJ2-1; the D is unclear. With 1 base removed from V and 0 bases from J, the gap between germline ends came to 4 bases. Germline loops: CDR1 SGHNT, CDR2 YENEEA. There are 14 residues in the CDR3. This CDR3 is CASSLASSYNEQFF. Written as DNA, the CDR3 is TGTGCCAGCAGCTTAGCTAGCTCCTACAATGAGCAGTTCTTC.

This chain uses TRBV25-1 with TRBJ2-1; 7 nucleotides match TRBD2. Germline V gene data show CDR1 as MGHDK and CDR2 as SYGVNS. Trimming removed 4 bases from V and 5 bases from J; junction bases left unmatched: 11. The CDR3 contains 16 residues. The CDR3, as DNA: TGTGCCAGCAGTGGGGGAAAAGCGGGGTGGAACAATGAGCAGTTCTTC. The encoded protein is CASSGGKAGWNNEQFF.

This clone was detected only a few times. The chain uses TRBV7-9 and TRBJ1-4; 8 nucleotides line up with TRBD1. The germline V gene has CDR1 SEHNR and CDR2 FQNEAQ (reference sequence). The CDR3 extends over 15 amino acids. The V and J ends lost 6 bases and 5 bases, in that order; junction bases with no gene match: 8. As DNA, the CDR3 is TGTGCCAGCAGAACGGACAGGGCCCGGAATGAAAAACTGTTTTTT. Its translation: CASRTDRARNEKLFF.

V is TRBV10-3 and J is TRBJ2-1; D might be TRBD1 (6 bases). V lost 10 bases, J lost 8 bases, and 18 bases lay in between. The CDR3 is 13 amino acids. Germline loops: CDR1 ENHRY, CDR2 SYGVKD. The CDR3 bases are TGTGCCACCGATGATCAGGGGAAGGATGAGCAGTTCTTC. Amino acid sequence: CATDDQGKDEQFF.

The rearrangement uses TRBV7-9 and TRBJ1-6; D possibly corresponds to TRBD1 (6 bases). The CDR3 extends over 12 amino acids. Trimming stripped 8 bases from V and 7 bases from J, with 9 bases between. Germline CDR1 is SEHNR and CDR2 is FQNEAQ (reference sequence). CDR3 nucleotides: TGTGCCAGCGGACAGTCCAATTCACCCCTCCACTTT. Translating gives CASGQSNSPLHF.

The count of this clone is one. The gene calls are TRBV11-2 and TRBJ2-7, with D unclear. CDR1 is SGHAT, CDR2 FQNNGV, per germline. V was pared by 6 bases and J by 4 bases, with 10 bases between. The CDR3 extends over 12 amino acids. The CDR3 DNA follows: TGTGCCAGCAGACGAGCCCGTTACGAGCAGTACTTC. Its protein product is CASRRARYEQYF.

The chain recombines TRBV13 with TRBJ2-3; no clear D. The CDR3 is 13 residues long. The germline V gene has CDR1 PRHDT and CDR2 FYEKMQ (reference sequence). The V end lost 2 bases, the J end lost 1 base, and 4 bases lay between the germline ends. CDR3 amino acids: CASSLRGTDTQYF. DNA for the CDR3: TGTGCCAGCAGCTTAAGAGGCACAGATACGCAGTATTTT.

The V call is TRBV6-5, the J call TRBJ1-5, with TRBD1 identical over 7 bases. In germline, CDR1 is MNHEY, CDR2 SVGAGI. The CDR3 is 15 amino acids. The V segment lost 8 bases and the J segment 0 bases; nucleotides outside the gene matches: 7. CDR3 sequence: CASGPQGNSNQPQHF. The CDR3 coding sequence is TGTGCCAGCGGACCACAGGGGAATAGCAATCAGCCCCAGCATTTT.

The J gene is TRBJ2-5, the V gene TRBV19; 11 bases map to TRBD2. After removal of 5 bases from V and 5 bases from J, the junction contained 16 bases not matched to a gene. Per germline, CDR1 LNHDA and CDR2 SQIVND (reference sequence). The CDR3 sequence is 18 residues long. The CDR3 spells CASSPPGVAGGLHETQYF. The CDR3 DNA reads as TGTGCCAGTAGTCCCCCAGGGGTAGCGGGGGGGCTACACGAGACCCAGTACTTC.

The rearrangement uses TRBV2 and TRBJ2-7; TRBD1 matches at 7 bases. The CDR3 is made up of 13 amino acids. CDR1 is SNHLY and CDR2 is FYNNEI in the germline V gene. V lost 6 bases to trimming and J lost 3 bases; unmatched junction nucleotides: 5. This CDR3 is CASSRDSLYEQYF. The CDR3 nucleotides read TGTGCCAGCAGCCGGGACAGTCTCTACGAGCAGTACTTC.

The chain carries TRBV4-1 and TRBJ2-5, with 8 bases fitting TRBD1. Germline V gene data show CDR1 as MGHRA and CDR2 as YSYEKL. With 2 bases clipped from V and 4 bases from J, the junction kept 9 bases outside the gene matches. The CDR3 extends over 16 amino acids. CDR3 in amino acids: CASSQTGTGGGETQYF. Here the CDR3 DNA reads TGCGCCAGCAGCCAAACCGGGACAGGCGGCGGAGAGACCCAGTACTTC.

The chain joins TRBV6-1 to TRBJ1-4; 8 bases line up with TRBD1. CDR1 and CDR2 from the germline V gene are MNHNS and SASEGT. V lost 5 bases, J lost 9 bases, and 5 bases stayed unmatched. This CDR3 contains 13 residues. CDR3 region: CASSQGALKKLFF. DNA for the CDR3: TGTGCCAGCAGTCAGGGGGCCTTAAAAAAACTGTTTTTT.

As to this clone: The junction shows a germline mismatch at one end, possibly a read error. This chain's CDR3 is CASGDRQYLNTEAFF. The CDR3 coding sequence is TGTGCCAGCGGTGATCGACAGTATCTGAACACTGAAGCTTTCTTT. The V gene is TRBV6-1, the J gene TRBJ1-1; a possible D gene is TRBD1 (5 bases). The CDR3 totals 15 residues. CDR1 is MNHNS, CDR2 SASEGT, per germline.

The CDR3 DNA sequence: TGTGCCAGCAGCCAAGATGTGGCTACGCAGTATTTT. Its translation is CASSQDVATQYF. This rearrangement joins TRBV14 to TRBJ2-3, with no clear D. The germline V gene has CDR1 SGHDN and CDR2 FVKESK. This CDR3 has 12 residues. Trimming took 0 bases from V and 8 from J, leaving 6 bases between them.

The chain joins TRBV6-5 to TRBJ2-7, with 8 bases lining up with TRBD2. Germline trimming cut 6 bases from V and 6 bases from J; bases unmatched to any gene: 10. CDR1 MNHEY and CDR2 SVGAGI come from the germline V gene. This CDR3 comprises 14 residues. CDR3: CASRGPGLGREQYF. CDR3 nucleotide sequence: TGTGCCAGCAGGGGGCCGGGACTAGGACGCGAGCAGTACTTC.

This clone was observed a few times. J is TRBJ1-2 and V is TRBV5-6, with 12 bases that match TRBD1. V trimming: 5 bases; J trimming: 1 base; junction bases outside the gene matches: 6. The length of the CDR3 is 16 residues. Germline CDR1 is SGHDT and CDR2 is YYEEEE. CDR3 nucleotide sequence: TGTGCCAGCAGGCGGGACAGGGGGCACGATAACTATGGCTACACCTTC. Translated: CASRRDRGHDNYGYTF.

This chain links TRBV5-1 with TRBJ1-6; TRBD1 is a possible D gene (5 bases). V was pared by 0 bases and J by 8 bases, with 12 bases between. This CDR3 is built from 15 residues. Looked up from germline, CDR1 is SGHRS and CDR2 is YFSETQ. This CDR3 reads CASSLGGGSYSPLHF. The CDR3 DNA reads TGCGCCAGCAGCTTGGGCGGGGGTTCTTATTCACCCCTCCACTTT.

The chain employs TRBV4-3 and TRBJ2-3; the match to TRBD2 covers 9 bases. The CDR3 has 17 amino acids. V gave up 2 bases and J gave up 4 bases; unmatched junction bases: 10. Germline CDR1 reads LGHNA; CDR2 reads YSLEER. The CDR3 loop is CASSQSHSGGSADTQYF. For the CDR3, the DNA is TGCGCCAGCAGCCAATCTCATAGCGGGGGTAGCGCAGATACGCAGTATTTT.

This CDR3 is CASSSGVNYGYTF. The CDR3 DNA reads TGTGCCAGCAGCTCGGGGGTGAACTATGGCTACACCTTC. The chain recombines TRBV7-2 with TRBJ1-2; TRBD1 is a possible D gene (5 bases). From germline, CDR1 is SGHTA and CDR2 FQGNSA. The CDR3 consists of 13 residues. The V gene lost 4 bases and the J gene lost 2 bases, with 8 bases spanning the gap.